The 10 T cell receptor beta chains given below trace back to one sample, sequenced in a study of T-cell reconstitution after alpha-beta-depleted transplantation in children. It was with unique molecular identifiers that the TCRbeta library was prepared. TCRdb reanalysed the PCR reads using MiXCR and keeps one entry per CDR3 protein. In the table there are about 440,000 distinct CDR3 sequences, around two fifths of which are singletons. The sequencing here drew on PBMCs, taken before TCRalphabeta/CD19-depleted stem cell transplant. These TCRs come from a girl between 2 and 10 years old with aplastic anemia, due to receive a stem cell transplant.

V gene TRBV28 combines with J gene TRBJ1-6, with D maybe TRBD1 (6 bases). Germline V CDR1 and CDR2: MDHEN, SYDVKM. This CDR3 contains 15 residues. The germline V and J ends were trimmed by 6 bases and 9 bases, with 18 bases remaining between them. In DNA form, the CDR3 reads TGTGCCAGCAGATCCGGGACACTAAAGCTTTCACCCCTCCACTTT. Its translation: CASRSGTLKLSPLHF.

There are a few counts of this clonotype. CDR3: CAISDYARDRGNEQFF. CDR3 in DNA: TGTGCCATCAGTGACTATGCAAGGGACAGGGGGAATGAGCAGTTCTTC. This chain uses TRBV10-3 with TRBJ2-1, with 11 bases identical to TRBD1. Germline V gene sequence: CDR1 ENHRY, CDR2 SYGVKD. CDR3 length: 16 residues. V gave up 3 bases and J gave up 7 bases; unmatched junction bases: 8.

CDR3 region: CASSESAGSPSTGELFF. The CDR3 bases are TGTGCCAGCAGTGAATCTGCAGGCAGCCCGTCCACCGGGGAGCTGTTTTTT. The rearrangement links TRBV25-1 to TRBJ2-2; no clear D. The CDR3 sequence is 17 residues long. V was trimmed by 1 base and J by 4 bases, leaving 16 bases between them. Germline CDR1 and CDR2: MGHDK and SYGVNS. Based on the CDR3 plus reference TRBV25-1 and TRBJ2-2, the full variable domain is EADIYQTPRYLVIGTGKKITLECSQTMGHDKMYWYQQDPGMELHLIHYSYGVNSTEKGDLSSESTVSRIRTEHFPLTLESARPSHTSQYLCASSESAGSPSTGELFFGEGSRLTVL.

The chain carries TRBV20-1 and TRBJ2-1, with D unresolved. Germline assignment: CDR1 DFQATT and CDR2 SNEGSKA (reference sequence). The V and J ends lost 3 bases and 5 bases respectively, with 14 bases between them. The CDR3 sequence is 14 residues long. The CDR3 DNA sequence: TGCAGTGCTAGTTATCCCTTAGTCCACAATGAGCAGTTCTTC. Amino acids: CSASYPLVHNEQFF.

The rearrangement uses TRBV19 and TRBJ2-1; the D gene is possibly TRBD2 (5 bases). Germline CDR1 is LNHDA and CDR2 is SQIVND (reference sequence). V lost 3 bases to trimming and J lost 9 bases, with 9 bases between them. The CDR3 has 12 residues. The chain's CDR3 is CASSIAGSEQFF. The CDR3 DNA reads TGTGCCAGTAGTATTGCGGGCAGTGAGCAGTTCTTC.

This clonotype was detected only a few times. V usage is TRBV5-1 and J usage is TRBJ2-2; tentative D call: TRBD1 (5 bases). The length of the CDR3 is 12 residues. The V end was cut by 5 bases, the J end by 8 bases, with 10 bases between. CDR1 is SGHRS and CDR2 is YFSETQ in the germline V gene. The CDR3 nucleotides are TGCGCCAGCAGGTCAGGGTCTGGGGAGCTGTTTTTT. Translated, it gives CASRSGSGELFF.

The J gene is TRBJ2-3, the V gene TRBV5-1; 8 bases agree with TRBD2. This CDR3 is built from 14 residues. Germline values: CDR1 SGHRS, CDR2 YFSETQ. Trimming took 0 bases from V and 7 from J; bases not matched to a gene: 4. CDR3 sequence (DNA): TGCGCCAGCAGCTTGGCGGGGGGGTCGAATACGCAGTATTTT. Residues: CASSLAGGSNTQYF. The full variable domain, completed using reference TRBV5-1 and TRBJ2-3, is KAGVTQTPRYLIKTRGQQVTLSCSPISGHRSVSWYQQTPGQGLQFLFEYFSETQRNKGNFPGRFSGRQFSNSRSEMNVSTLELGDSALYLCASSLAGGSNTQYFGPGTRLTVL.

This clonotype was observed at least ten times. CDR3 DNA: TGCAGCGTTAATACGGCGGGTGAAAAACTGTTTTTT. Protein: CSVNTAGEKLFF. J is TRBJ1-4 and V is TRBV29-1, with D hard to call. This CDR3 has 12 residues. Trimming took off 5 bases at V and 7 bases at J, with 11 bases between the two ends. From germline, CDR1 is SQVTM and CDR2 ANQGSEA.

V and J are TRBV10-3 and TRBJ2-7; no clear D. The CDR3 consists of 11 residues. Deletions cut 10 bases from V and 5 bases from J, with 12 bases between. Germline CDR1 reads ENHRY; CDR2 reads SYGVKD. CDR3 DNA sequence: TGTGCCACCTGGGGTCGGAACGAGCAGTACTTC. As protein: CATWGRNEQYF.

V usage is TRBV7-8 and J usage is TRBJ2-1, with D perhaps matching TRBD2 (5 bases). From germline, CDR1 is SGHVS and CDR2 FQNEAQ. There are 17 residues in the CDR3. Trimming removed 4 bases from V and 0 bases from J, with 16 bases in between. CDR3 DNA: TGTGCCAGCAGCTCGAGGGCTGGGCGGACCTCCTACAATGAGCAGTTCTTC. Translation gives CASSSRAGRTSYNEQFF.